The 20 T cell receptor beta chains given below trace back to one sample, sequenced in a study of identical twins. TCRdb independently ran MiXCR on the 5' RACE reads; one entry per CDR3 protein. This sample has about 570,000 distinct CDR3 sequences, with just under 10% found just once. The sample was also reused in another study, on yellow fever vaccine responses in identical twins.

The sequenced material came from PBMCs. The receptors were gathered from a woman under 30 in good health.

This clonotype was detected a few times. The chain carries TRBV7-9 and TRBJ1-5; tentative D call: TRBD1 (5 bases). The CDR3 is 14 amino acids. Germline-derived CDR1 and CDR2 are SEHNR and FQNEAQ (reference sequence). V lost 7 bases to trimming and J lost 2 bases, with 12 bases between them. For the CDR3, the DNA is TGTGCCAGCACCAAGGGGTCGGGCAATCAGCCCCAGCATTTT. Its translation is CASTKGSGNQPQHF. Complete variable domain (other parts from reference TRBV7-9 and TRBJ1-5): DTGVSQNPRHKITKRGQNVTFRCDPISEHNRLYWYRQTLGQGPEFLTYFQNEAQLEKSRLLSDRFSAERPKGSFSTLEIQRTEQGDSAMYLCASTKGSGNQPQHFGDGTRLSIL.

The genes are TRBV7-9 and TRBJ1-1, with D unresolved. V gave up 5 bases and J gave up 8 bases, with 15 bases separating them. The germline gives CDR1 SEHNR, CDR2 FQNEAQ (reference sequence). This CDR3 is 13 amino acids long. CDR3 in amino acids: CASSRPAALEAFF. CDR3 DNA sequence: TGTGCCAGCAGCCGCCCTGCGGCACTCGAAGCTTTCTTT.

This clonotype has more than one count but fewer than ten. The V call is TRBV6-1, the J call TRBJ1-1, with 12 bases fitting TRBD1. This CDR3 is 15 amino acids long. V gave up 6 bases and J gave up 4 bases; unmatched junction bases: 6. Germline values: CDR1 MNHNS, CDR2 SASEGT. The CDR3 nucleotides read TGTGCCAGCAGGACCGGGACAGGGGGCGGCACTGAAGCTTTCTTT. Its protein product is CASRTGTGGGTEAFF.

This clonotype occurred many times. CDR3: CASSLERGEVNEQFF. CDR3 nucleotide sequence: TGCGCCAGCAGCTTGGAGCGGGGGGAGGTCAATGAGCAGTTCTTC. This chain connects TRBV5-1 to TRBJ2-1, with 9 nucleotides matching TRBD2. Losses at the gene ends were 0 bases for V and 6 bases for J; bases not matched to a gene: 4. This CDR3 is built from 15 residues. CDR1 and CDR2 (germline): SGHRS, YFSETQ.

This clonotype showed up just a few times. This sequence joins TRBV10-3 and TRBJ2-3, with 9 bases aligning to TRBD2. This CDR3 has 14 amino acids. CDR1 is ENHRY and CDR2 is SYGVKD in the germline V gene. The junction had 1 base not matched to a gene; V was cut back by 5 bases and J by 1 base. CDR3 sequence reads: CAISWTSGTDTQYF. The CDR3 nucleotides are TGTGCCATCAGTTGGACTAGCGGCACAGATACGCAGTATTTT.

As concerns this clonotype: One end of the junction varies from germline; a read error may be responsible. The rearrangement links TRBV20-1 to TRBJ2-5; 14 nucleotides align to TRBD2. Germline V gives CDR1 DFQATT, CDR2 SNEGSKA (reference sequence). The CDR3 length is 16 residues. CDR3 loop: CCAREGLAGVGETQYF. For the CDR3, the DNA is TGCTGTGCTAGAGAGGGACTAGCGGGAGTAGGTGAGACCCAGTACTTC.

The chain joins TRBV7-8 to TRBJ2-1; D may be TRBD1 or TRBD2 (5 bases each). Trimming removed 5 bases at V and 8 bases at J, with 22 bases between. CDR1 SGHVS and CDR2 FQNEAQ come from the germline V gene. The CDR3 extends over 16 amino acids. CDR3 DNA sequence: TGTGCCAGCAGCCCACGACCGGGACCAACGGTCGATGAGCAGTTCTTC. Protein sequence: CASSPRPGPTVDEQFF. Looking up the rest from reference TRBV7-8 and TRBJ2-1 gives the full variable domain: GAGVSQSPRYKVAKRGQDVALRCDPISGHVSLFWYQQALGQGPEFLTYFQNEAQLDKSGLPSDRFFAERPEGSVSTLKIQRTQQEDSAVYLCASSPRPGPTVDEQFFGPGTRLTVL.

This clonotype was seen more than once but under ten times. The V call is TRBV11-1, the J call TRBJ2-2; 9 nucleotides align to TRBD2. The CDR3 extends over 18 amino acids. V lost 2 bases to trimming and J lost 2 bases; unmatched junction nucleotides: 9. Germline CDR1 is SGHAT and CDR2 is FQDESV (reference sequence). CDR3 nucleotides: TGTGCCAGCAGCTTACCCGGGGGTAGCGGGAGAAACACCGGGGAGCTGTTTTTT. Its translation is CASSLPGGSGRNTGELFF.

This sequence joins TRBV15 and TRBJ2-3; 7 bases fit TRBD2. J gave up 1 base and V 0 bases, and 4 bases lay outside the gene matches. CDR3 length equals 16 residues. CDR1 is LNHNV, CDR2 YYDKDF, per germline (reference sequence). CDR3 DNA sequence: TGTGCCACCAGCAGAGATATGGCGGGGGGCACAGATACGCAGTATTTT. Translated: CATSRDMAGGTDTQYF.

This clonotype was recorded many times. The chain is built from TRBV2 and TRBJ2-1, with 8 bases identical to TRBD1. The V gene's germline CDR1 is SNHLY and CDR2 FYNNEI. The CDR3 sequence is 15 residues long. J lost 6 bases, V lost 4 bases, and 8 bases had no gene match. This CDR3 is CASSVDRVRGNEQFF. CDR3 DNA sequence: TGTGCCAGCAGTGTGGACAGGGTCAGGGGCAATGAGCAGTTCTTC.

The CDR3 spells CASSNGDITYGYTF. The CDR3 DNA reads TGTGCCAGCAGTAATGGGGACATAACCTATGGCTACACCTTC. The chain links TRBV28 to TRBJ1-2; a possible D gene is TRBD1 (6 bases). Germline CDR1 reads MDHEN; CDR2 reads SYDVKM. The CDR3 contains 14 residues. V lost 5 bases to trimming and J lost 4 bases, with 14 bases between them.

This clonotype was detected ten times or more. The J gene is TRBJ2-7, the V gene TRBV6-2 or TRBV6-3, with D maybe TRBD2 (7 bases). V lost 2 bases and J lost 2, with 10 bases in between. The germline V gene has CDR1 MNHEY and CDR2 SVGEGT. This CDR3 region has 14 residues. The CDR3 reads CASSYRGAAYEQYF. The CDR3 nucleotides are TGTGCCAGCAGTTACCGGGGGGCTGCCTACGAGCAGTACTTC.

This chain connects TRBV12-3 or TRBV12-4 to TRBJ1-2; no clear D gene. The CDR3 consists of 13 residues. Trimming took off 5 bases at V and 2 bases at J, with 9 bases between the two ends. CDR3: CASSRVENYGYTF. CDR3 in DNA: TGTGCCAGCAGTAGGGTGGAAAACTATGGCTACACCTTC.

This sequence joins TRBV5-1 and TRBJ1-2; the match to TRBD1 covers 8 bases. The CDR3 totals 14 residues. Germline loops: CDR1 SGHRS, CDR2 YFSETQ. Trimming at V came to 4 bases and at J to 8 bases, leaving 10 bases not matched to a gene. The CDR3 DNA sequence: TGCGCCAGCAGCCCTAGGACAGGGTGGAACGGCTACACCTTC. Encoded protein: CASSPRTGWNGYTF.

This clonotype was counted only a few times. V is TRBV20-1 and J is TRBJ1-1; D uncertain. V lost 0 bases and J 3 bases, leaving 11 bases between the germline ends. The CDR3 runs 14 residues. Germline CDR1 and CDR2: DFQATT and SNEGSKA (reference sequence). CDR3 bases: TGCAGTGCTAGAGAGCTTTACGGGGACACTGAAGCTTTCTTT. Residues: CSARELYGDTEAFF.

This clonotype has at least ten counts. The gene calls are TRBV5-1 and TRBJ1-6; possible D gene TRBD1, 5 bases. The CDR3 sequence is 14 residues long. Germline V CDR1 and CDR2: SGHRS, YFSETQ. The V and J ends lost 0 bases and 9 bases respectively, with 10 bases between them. CDR3 sequence: CASSLGGAGSPLHF. The CDR3 region has the DNA TGCGCCAGCAGCTTGGGAGGGGCTGGTTCACCCCTCCACTTT.

V gene TRBV7-2 combines with J gene TRBJ2-1, with TRBD1 matching 7 bases. With V trimmed by 7 bases and J by 0 bases, 12 bases remained unmatched. In germline, CDR1 is SGHTA, CDR2 FQGNSA. The CDR3 extends over 17 amino acids. The chain's CDR3 is CASTPRSRTGSYNEQFF. The CDR3 DNA reads as TGTGCCAGCACGCCGCGATCGAGGACAGGCTCCTACAATGAGCAGTTCTTC.

This clonotype has just one count. CDR3 in amino acids: CASSMRKASDRALITETQYF. CDR3 bases: TGTGCCAGCAGCATGAGGAAAGCCTCTGACAGGGCTCTAATAACAGAGACCCAGTACTTC. J is TRBJ2-5 and V is TRBV5-8; TRBD1 agrees at 7 bases. After removal of 4 bases from V and 4 bases from J, the junction contained 25 bases not matched to a gene. The germline V gene has CDR1 SGHTS and CDR2 YDEGEE. This CDR3 is built from 20 residues. The whole variable domain, filled in from reference TRBV5-8 and TRBJ2-5, reads EAGVTQSPTHLIKTRGQQATLRCSPISGHTSVYWYQQALGLGLQFLLWYDEGEERNRGNFPPRFSGRQFPNYSSELNVNALELEDSALYLCASSMRKASDRALITETQYFGPGTRLLVL.

This clonotype showed up just a few times. This chain joins TRBV7-2 and TRBJ2-3, with D possibly being TRBD2 (5 bases). The CDR3 consists of 15 residues. Germline values: CDR1 SGHTA, CDR2 FQGNSA. V dropped 1 base and J dropped 3 bases, with 11 bases sitting between them. CDR3: CASSLEGWETDTQYF. The CDR3 DNA is TGTGCCAGCAGCTTAGAAGGCTGGGAGACAGATACGCAGTATTTT.

This clonotype was detected only a few times. J is TRBJ2-5 and V is TRBV18, with D unclear. Germline loops: CDR1 KGHSH, CDR2 LQKENI. CDR3 length equals 13 residues. V lost 5 bases and J 5 bases, leaving 12 bases between the germline ends. The CDR3 DNA sequence: TGTGCCAGCTCAAGTTTACATGGGGAGACCCAGTACTTC. Amino acid sequence: CASSSLHGETQYF.